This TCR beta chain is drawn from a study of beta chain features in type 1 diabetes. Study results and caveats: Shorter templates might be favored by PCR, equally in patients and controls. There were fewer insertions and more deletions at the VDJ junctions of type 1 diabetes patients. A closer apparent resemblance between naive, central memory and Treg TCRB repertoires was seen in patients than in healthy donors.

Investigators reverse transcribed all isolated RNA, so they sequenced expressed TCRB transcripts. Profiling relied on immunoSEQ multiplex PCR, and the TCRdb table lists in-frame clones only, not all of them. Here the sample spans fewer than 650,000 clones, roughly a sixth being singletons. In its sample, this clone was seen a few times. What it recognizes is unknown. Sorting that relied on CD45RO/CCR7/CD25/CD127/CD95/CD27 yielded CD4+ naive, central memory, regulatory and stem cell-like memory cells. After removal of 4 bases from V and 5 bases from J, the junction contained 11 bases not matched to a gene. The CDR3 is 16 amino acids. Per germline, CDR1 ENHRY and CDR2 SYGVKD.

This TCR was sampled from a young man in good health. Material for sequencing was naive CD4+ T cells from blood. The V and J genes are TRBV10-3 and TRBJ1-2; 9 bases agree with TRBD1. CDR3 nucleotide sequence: TGTGCCATCAGTGTGGAGGGACAGGGTGCTCGGTATGGCTACACCTTC. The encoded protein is CAISVEGQGARYGYTF.